The next 18 T cell receptor beta chains were all read from a single sample in a study of PD-1 blockade in mismatch repair-deficient tumors. This table comes from immunoSEQ multiplex PCR, and its TCRdb copy is limited to in-frame clones, with some not included. The sample carries some 49,000 clones, 70% to 85% recorded once. The sequenced sample was PBMCs, obtained before pembrolizumab treatment. Every receptor here comes from an adult with mismatch repair-deficient cancer.

V gene TRBV6-6 combines with J gene TRBJ2-7; 9 bases match TRBD2. Germline loops: CDR1 MNHNY, CDR2 SVGAGI (reference sequence). This CDR3 has 16 residues. With 0 bases clipped from V and 5 bases from J, the junction kept 8 bases outside the gene matches. CDR3 loop: CASSYSGLAGFDEQYF. The CDR3 coding sequence is TGTGCCAGCAGTTACTCGGGCCTAGCGGGGTTCGACGAGCAGTACTTC.

V and J are TRBV7-9 and TRBJ1-3; 10 positions agree with TRBD1. V shed 4 bases and J 3 bases; nucleotides not matched to a gene: 6. The CDR3 has 16 amino acids. From germline, CDR1 is SEHNR and CDR2 FQNEAQ (reference sequence). In DNA, the CDR3 is TGTGCCAGCAGCTCCCGACAGGGGGCTAGTGGAAACACCATATATTTT. Protein product: CASSSRQGASGNTIYF.

This clone was found a few times. V is TRBV27 and J is TRBJ2-2, with TRBD1 identical over 8 bases. The germline CDR1 and CDR2 sequences are MNHEY and SMNVEV (reference sequence). The CDR3 is made up of 15 amino acids. Losses at the gene ends were 7 bases for V and 8 bases for J; bases not matched to a gene: 12. CDR3 region: CASKNLQGEVGELFF. CDR3 nucleotides: TGTGCCAGCAAAAACTTACAGGGGGAGGTAGGGGAGCTGTTTTTT.

This chain joins TRBV5-1 and TRBJ1-1; TRBD1 aligns across 9 bases. Germline-derived CDR1 and CDR2 are SGHRS and YFSETQ. The CDR3 has 17 amino acids. V trimming: 1 base; J trimming: 2 bases; junction bases outside the gene matches: 9. The CDR3 DNA sequence: TGCGCCAGCAGCTTGAGCCCGGACAGGGGTCTTAACACTGAAGCTTTCTTT. The encoded protein is CASSLSPDRGLNTEAFF.

This clone showed up just a few times. V and J are TRBV13 and TRBJ1-2; D remains ambiguous. The germline gives CDR1 PRHDT, CDR2 FYEKMQ (reference sequence). The V and J ends lost 6 bases and 2 bases respectively, with 1 base between them. The length of the CDR3 is 10 residues. As DNA, the CDR3 is TGTGCCAGCAGAAACTATGGCTACACCTTC. Translation gives CASRNYGYTF. Based on the CDR3 plus reference TRBV13 and TRBJ1-2, the full variable domain is AAGVIQSPRHLIKEKRETATLKCYPIPRHDTVYWYQQGPGQDPQFLISFYEKMQSDKGSIPDRFSAQQFSDYHSELNMSSLELGDSALYFCASRNYGYTFGSGTRLTVV.

This clone turned up a few times. The chain joins TRBV7-8 to TRBJ1-5, with 7 bases that match TRBD1. V lost 0 bases, J lost 2 bases, and 1 base stayed unmatched. CDR3 length: 15 residues. The germline CDR1 and CDR2 sequences are SGHVS and FQNEAQ. CDR3 coding DNA: TGTGCCAGCAGCTTAGCTGGGACAGGCAATCAGCCCCAGCATTTT. Translating gives CASSLAGTGNQPQHF.

CDR3 in DNA: TGTGCCAGCAGCTTAATGGGCGGATCCGCCTCTGGAAACACCATATATTTT. Translated, it gives CASSLMGGSASGNTIYF. V usage is TRBV7-6 and J usage is TRBJ1-3, with D unresolved. V was shortened by 2 bases and J by 0 bases, with 14 bases between the two germline ends. Germline CDR1 is SGHVS and CDR2 is FNYEAQ. The CDR3 has 17 amino acids.

The chain employs TRBV7-2 and TRBJ1-2; no definite D call. Germline CDR1 SGHTA, CDR2 FQGNSA. Trimming left V 4 bases short and J 4 bases short, with 16 bases between. The CDR3 is made up of 15 amino acids. DNA for the CDR3: TGTGCCAGCAGCTCCCCCAGGACGCCGGGCTATGGCTACACCTTC. Amino acids: CASSSPRTPGYGYTF.

This sequence joins TRBV30 and TRBJ2-1, with TRBD2 matching over 12 bases. The length of the CDR3 is 16 residues. In germline, CDR1 is GTSNPN, CDR2 SVGIG (reference sequence). V gave up 4 bases and J gave up 10 bases; unmatched junction bases: 14. CDR3 sequence reads: CAWTPSTSGSYEEQFF. In nucleotides, the CDR3 is TGTGCCTGGACCCCCTCGACTAGCGGGAGCTACGAGGAGCAGTTCTTC.

The V gene is TRBV6-8, the J gene TRBJ2-5, with 14 positions matching TRBD2. The length of the CDR3 is 17 residues. Trimming took 2 bases from V and 4 from J; bases not matched to a gene: 6. Germline V gene data show CDR1 as MNHGY and CDR2 as SAAAGT. CDR3 nucleotide sequence: TGTGCCAGCAGTTACCTTGGGACTAGCGGGAGTTTAGAGACCCAGTACTTC. It encodes CASSYLGTSGSLETQYF.

The sample holds one count of this clone. Here the CDR3 reads CASSIEAGRNYGYTF. The CDR3 DNA reads as TGTGCCAGTAGTATAGAGGCGGGCCGTAACTATGGCTACACCTTC. The chain carries TRBV19 and TRBJ1-2; D gene ambiguous. V lost 0 bases and J lost 1, with 9 bases in between. The germline V gene has CDR1 LNHDA and CDR2 SQIVND (reference sequence). CDR3 size: 15 residues.

The CDR3 coding sequence is TGTGCCAGCAGCGTTGACAGGGCCCCTGGGGCCAACGTCCTGACTTTC. Translation gives CASSVDRAPGANVLTF. The rearrangement links TRBV7-9 to TRBJ2-6; 7 nucleotides align to TRBD1. Losses at the gene ends were 5 bases for V and 2 bases for J; bases not matched to a gene: 6. The CDR3 has 16 amino acids. The germline CDR1 and CDR2 sequences are SEHNR and FQNEAQ (reference sequence).

This sequence joins TRBV5-8 and TRBJ1-2, with D uncertain. Germline V gene sequence: CDR1 SGHTS, CDR2 YDEGEE. Between the trimmed V and J ends, which lost 0 bases and 8 bases, there was a span of 11 bases. CDR3 length: 13 residues. The CDR3 loop is CASSLAGERGYTF. The DNA for the CDR3 is TGTGCCAGCAGCTTGGCCGGAGAACGCGGCTACACCTTC. The whole variable domain, remainder taken from reference TRBV5-8 and TRBJ1-2, is EAGVTQSPTHLIKTRGQQATLRCSPISGHTSVYWYQQALGLGLQFLLWYDEGEERNRGNFPPRFSGRQFPNYSSELNVNALELEDSALYLCASSLAGERGYTFGSGTRLTVV.

The chain couples TRBV7-8 to TRBJ2-7; 8 nucleotides line up with TRBD2. There are 14 residues in the CDR3. Germline assignment: CDR1 SGHVS and CDR2 FQNEAQ. With V trimmed by 4 bases and J by 4 bases, 6 bases remained unmatched. DNA for the CDR3: TGTGCCAGCAGCTCCGGACTAGCTAGGTACGAGCAGTACTTC. Its protein is CASSSGLARYEQYF.

This clone was observed a few times. The chain carries TRBV2 and TRBJ2-7; TRBD1 aligns across 8 bases. This CDR3 is built from 14 residues. Germline V gives CDR1 SNHLY, CDR2 FYNNEI. The J segment lost 0 bases and the V segment lost 6 bases, leaving 4 bases of the junction unmatched. The CDR3 spells CASRGQGISYEQYF. CDR3 nucleotide sequence: TGTGCCAGCAGAGGACAGGGTATCTCCTACGAGCAGTACTTC.

V gene TRBV5-1 combines with J gene TRBJ2-3, with D uncertain. V was cut by 4 bases and J by 2 bases, with 11 bases left in between. CDR1 is SGHRS and CDR2 is YFSETQ in the germline V gene. This CDR3 region has 14 residues. The CDR3 spells CASSDLTNTDTQYF. In DNA form, the CDR3 reads TGCGCCAGCAGCGACCTCACAAACACAGATACGCAGTATTTT.

The chain combines TRBV6-4 with TRBJ2-1, with TRBD2 identical over 14 bases. From germline, CDR1 is MRHNA and CDR2 SNTAGT. V lost 2 bases and J lost 7; bases outside the gene matches: 4. The CDR3 sequence is 16 residues long. DNA of the CDR3: TGTGCCAGCAGTGACGGGACTAGCGGGAGTGTTAATGAGCAGTTCTTC. Amino acids: CASSDGTSGSVNEQFF.

V is TRBV2 and J is TRBJ2-6, with TRBD2 as a possible D gene (6 bases). V lost 8 bases and J 0 bases, leaving 11 bases between the germline ends. The V gene's germline CDR1 is SNHLY and CDR2 FYNNEI. CDR3 length: 15 amino acids. Here the CDR3 reads CASEPSASGANVLTF. CDR3 nucleotides: TGTGCCAGCGAGCCTAGCGCCTCTGGGGCCAACGTCCTGACTTTC. The variable domain in full, with the rest retrieved from reference TRBV2 and TRBJ2-6, is EPEVTQTPSHQVTQMGQEVILRCVPISNHLYFYWYRQILGQKVEFLVSFYNNEISEKSEIFDDQFSVERPDGSNFTLKIRSTKLEDSAMYFCASEPSASGANVLTFGAGSRLTVL.